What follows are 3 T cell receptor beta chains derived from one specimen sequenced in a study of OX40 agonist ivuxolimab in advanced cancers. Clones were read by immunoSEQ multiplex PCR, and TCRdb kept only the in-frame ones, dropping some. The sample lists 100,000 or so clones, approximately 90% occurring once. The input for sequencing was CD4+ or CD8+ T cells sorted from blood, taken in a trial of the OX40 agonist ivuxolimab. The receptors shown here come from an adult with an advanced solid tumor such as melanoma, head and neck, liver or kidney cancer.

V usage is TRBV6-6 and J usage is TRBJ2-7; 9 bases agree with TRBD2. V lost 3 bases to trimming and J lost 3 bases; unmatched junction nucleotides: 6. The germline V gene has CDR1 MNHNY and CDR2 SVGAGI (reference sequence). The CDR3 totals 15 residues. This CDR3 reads CASSYRRLADYEQYF. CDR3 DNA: TGTGCCAGCAGTTATCGAAGACTAGCGGACTACGAGCAGTACTTC.

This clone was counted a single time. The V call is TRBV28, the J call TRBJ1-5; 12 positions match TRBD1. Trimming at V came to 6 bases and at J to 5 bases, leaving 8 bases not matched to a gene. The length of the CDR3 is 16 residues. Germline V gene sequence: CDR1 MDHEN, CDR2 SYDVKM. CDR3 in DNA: TGTGCCAGCAGGGCGGGGACAGGGGGCCTCGATCAGCCCCAGCATTTT. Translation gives CASRAGTGGLDQPQHF.

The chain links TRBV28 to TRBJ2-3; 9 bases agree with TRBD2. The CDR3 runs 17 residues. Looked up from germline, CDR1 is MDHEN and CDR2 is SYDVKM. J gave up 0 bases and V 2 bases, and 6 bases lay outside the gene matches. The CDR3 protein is CASSLELAGASTDTQYF. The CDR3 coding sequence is TGTGCCAGCAGTTTAGAACTAGCGGGCGCTAGCACAGATACGCAGTATTTT.